This TCR beta chain was profiled in a study of CD8 T cells in Susac syndrome. The study sequenced TCR beta in blood CD8+ and CD4+ T cells. Trimming cost V 4 bases and J 0 bases, with 12 bases left between them. The length of the CDR3 is 14 residues. CDR1 GTSNPN and CDR2 SVGIG come from the germline V gene (reference sequence). Reverse transcription of about 0.45 to 1 ug RNA was carried out with random hexamers. TCRdb re-analysed the immunoSEQ multiplex PCR reads in MiXCR, keeping a single row per CDR3 protein. The sample consists of some 110,000 distinct CDR3 sequences, roughly 95% of them appearing once. The table lists this clonotype with a count of one.

The chain joins TRBV30 to TRBJ1-2; a weak D match, TRBD1 (6 bases). The TCR was taken from a human donor with Susac syndrome. The source material was CD4+ T cells from PBMCs. The CDR3 here is CAWKGTRPNYGYTF. In nucleotides, the CDR3 is TGTGCCTGGAAAGGGACACGTCCTAACTATGGCTACACCTTC.